This T cell receptor beta chain was identified in a study of T cell changes during pregnancy in multiple sclerosis. Trimming removed 3 bases from V and 3 bases from J, with 8 bases in between. The CDR3 contains 13 residues. The germline V gene encodes CDR1 LNHDA and CDR2 SQIVND (reference sequence). Sequenced by immunoSEQ multiplex PCR; TCRdb stores in-frame clones only, minus some. The table lists about 49,000 clones, 95% of them singletons. The sequence came from a female donor with multiple sclerosis, enrolled in a pregnancy study. V is TRBV19 and J is TRBJ1-1; D is undetermined. The sample in question was CD8+ T cells from peripheral blood mononuclear cells, obtained in the first trimester of pregnancy. The CDR3 here is CASSITLDTEAFF. The CDR3, as DNA: TGTGCCAGTAGTATTACCCTAGACACTGAAGCTTTCTTT. Drawing the rest from reference TRBV19 and TRBJ1-1, the complete variable domain is DGGITQSPKYLFRKEGQNVTLSCEQNLNHDAMYWYRQDPGQGLRLIYYSQIVNDFQKGDIAEGYSVSREKKESFPLTVTSAQKNPTAFYLCASSITLDTEAFFGQGTRLTVV.